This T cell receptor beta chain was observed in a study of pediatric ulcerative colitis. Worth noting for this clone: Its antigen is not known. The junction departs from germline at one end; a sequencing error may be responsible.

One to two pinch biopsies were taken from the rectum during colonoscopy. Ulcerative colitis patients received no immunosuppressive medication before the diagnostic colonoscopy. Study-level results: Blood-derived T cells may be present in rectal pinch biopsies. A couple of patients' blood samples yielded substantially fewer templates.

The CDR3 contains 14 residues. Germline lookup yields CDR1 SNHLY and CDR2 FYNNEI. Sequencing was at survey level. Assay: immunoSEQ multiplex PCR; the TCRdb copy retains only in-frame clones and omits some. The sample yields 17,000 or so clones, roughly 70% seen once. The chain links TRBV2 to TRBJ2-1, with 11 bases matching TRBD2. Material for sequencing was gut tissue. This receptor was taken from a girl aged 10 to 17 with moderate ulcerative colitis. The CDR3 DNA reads TGTGCCAGCAGGGGACTAGCGGCTTACAGTGAGCAGTTCTTC. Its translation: CASRGLAAYSEQFF.